The 8 T cell receptor beta chains in this list originate from one sample, sequenced in a study of shared clonotypes between healthy human individuals. TCRdb's table, derived via immunoSEQ multiplex PCR, lists solely in-frame clones and lacks some. Of roughly 2.5 million clones listed, around 94% are singletons. Sequencing was done on a sample of naive CD4+ T cells sorted from blood. As to subset: CD45RA+ positively selected. These receptors all stem from a man younger than 35 in good health.

The chain couples TRBV4-2 to TRBJ2-7; 8 bases match TRBD2. This CDR3 has 16 residues. The germline gives CDR1 LGHNA, CDR2 YNFKEQ. V shed 0 bases and J 3 bases; nucleotides not matched to a gene: 7. As DNA, the CDR3 is TGTGCCAGCAGCCAAGATGGAGCGGGAGCCGTCTACGAGCAGTACTTC. As protein: CASSQDGAGAVYEQYF.

This sequence joins TRBV10-3 and TRBJ1-3; 8 nucleotides line up with TRBD1. Germline loops: CDR1 ENHRY, CDR2 SYGVKD. V trimming: 4 bases; J trimming: 8 bases; junction bases outside the gene matches: 7. The CDR3 covers 14 residues. This chain's CDR3 is CAISVIGTGDTIYF. The CDR3 DNA follows: TGTGCCATCAGTGTTATCGGGACAGGCGACACCATATATTTT.

The chain recombines TRBV4-2 with TRBJ1-2; 10 bases fit TRBD1. Germline V gene data show CDR1 as LGHNA and CDR2 as YNFKEQ. The V and J ends lost 2 bases and 7 bases, in that order; junction bases with no gene match: 16. This CDR3 comprises 18 residues. The CDR3 protein is CASSQLRDRGPHQSGYTF. The CDR3 nucleotides are TGTGCCAGCAGCCAATTGAGGGACAGGGGTCCCCACCAGTCTGGCTACACCTTC.

CDR3 DNA sequence: TGCGCCAGCAGCTTGGCTAAACTCTCTAGCGGGAGGGCCGAGGATGAGCAGTTCTTC. This encodes CASSLAKLSSGRAEDEQFF. The chain uses TRBV5-1 and TRBJ2-1, with 12 bases identical to TRBD2. V was clipped by 0 bases and J by 8 bases; unmatched bases: 15. Germline loops: CDR1 SGHRS, CDR2 YFSETQ. The CDR3 contains 19 residues.

A word on this clone: Different DNA sequences within this sample yield the same CDR3. The chain couples TRBV5-6 to TRBJ2-5, with D tentatively TRBD2 (6 bases). The length of the CDR3 is 14 residues. The V and J ends lost 0 bases and 2 bases respectively, with 8 bases between them. Germline CDR1 reads SGHDT; CDR2 reads YYEEEE. The CDR3 protein is CASSLAGTQETQYF. Here the CDR3 DNA reads TGTGCCAGCAGCTTGGCGGGGACTCAAGAGACCCAGTACTTC.

The V call is TRBV28, the J call TRBJ2-2; 11 bases are shared with TRBD2. This CDR3 has 15 amino acids. Germline lookup yields CDR1 MDHEN and CDR2 SYDVKM. The V and J ends lost 10 bases and 3 bases, in that order; junction bases with no gene match: 7. The CDR3 reads CATVAGGRYTGELFF. CDR3 sequence (DNA): TGTGCCACTGTAGCGGGGGGGAGGTACACCGGGGAGCTGTTTTTT.

The genes are TRBV4-1 and TRBJ1-3; the D is unclear. This CDR3 has 16 amino acids. Germline V gene lookup returns CDR1 MGHRA and CDR2 YSYEKL. Trimming stripped 3 bases from V and 0 bases from J, with 12 bases between. The CDR3 DNA is TGCGCCAGCAGCCAGGACCTTGGGGTCTCTGGAAACACCATATATTTT. Translating it yields CASSQDLGVSGNTIYF.

This clone came up a few times. The rearrangement links TRBV10-3 to TRBJ2-7; D call uncertain. This CDR3 region has 14 residues. Between the trimmed V and J ends, which lost 0 bases and 6 bases, there was a span of 12 bases. Germline V gene data show CDR1 as ENHRY and CDR2 as SYGVKD. The CDR3 DNA reads as TGTGCCATCAGTGAGTCCCACACTACGACCGAGCAGTACTTC. Amino acid sequence: CAISESHTTTEQYF.